The T cell receptor (beta chain) under discussion was sequenced for a study of blood T cells in healthy people across ages. Study observations and caveats: The study lacked donor CMV status, which possibly confounded expanded clonotype changes. Long-lived donors exceeded aged donors in naive CD4+ cells and diversity.

For the second PCR, which ran for 7 to 11 cycles, a sample-barcoded 5' primer and a J-beta primer mix were used. Every molecule of cDNA carried a tag from a template-switch adaptor with 12 random nucleotides. TCRdb redid the calling of the 5' RACE reads with MiXCR, one entry per CDR3 protein. The profile shows over 1.5 million distinct CDR3 sequences, about 49% of them singletons. V trimming: 0 bases; J trimming: 13 bases; junction bases outside the gene matches: 15. This CDR3 region has 16 residues. The germline gives CDR1 MNHEY, CDR2 SVGEGT. On this clonotype itself: As yet, its antigen is unknown.

RNA extraction gave at least 5 micrograms of total RNA per sample. The sequenced sample was blood. The chain uses TRBV6-2 or TRBV6-3 and TRBJ2-1, with TRBD2 matching 7 bases. The receptor was derived from a woman aged 35 to 49 in good health. The CDR3 spells CASSYSSAGEKETQFF. DNA of the CDR3: TGTGCCAGCAGTTACTCCAGCGCGGGGGAGAAAGAGACCCAGTTCTTC.